A selection of T cell receptor beta chains follows, all from one sample in a study of blood T cell repertoires in COVID-19. Sequencing used immunoSEQ multiplex PCR; TCRdb keeps in-frame clones, though not all of them. The sample includes 250,000 to 300,000 clones, around four fifths seen only once; the top ten take 3.5% to 5%. The material sequenced was peripheral blood. These receptors were obtained from a man in his sixties with acute or convalescent COVID-19. Both conserved end residues are part of each CDR3. D genes are given only for firm matches. Where a row states a size, it is once, few, many or the class of an expanded clone; other rows omit it.

abundance: -
v_gene: TRBV30
d_gene: -
j_gene: TRBJ1-2
CDR3nt: TGTGCCTGGAGGAGCCCGGGGTTTGGCTATGGCTACACCTTC
CDR3aa: CAWRSPGFGYGYTF

abundance: few
v_gene: TRBV9
d_gene: -
j_gene: TRBJ2-6
CDR3nt: TGTGCCAGCAGCGTCGGCGGCTCTGGGGCCAACGTCCTGACTTTC
CDR3aa: CASSVGGSGANVLTF

abundance: -
v_gene: TRBV5-1
d_gene: -
j_gene: TRBJ2-1
CDR3nt: TGCGCCAGCAGCTTGGCGGTGAGCTCCTACAATGAGCAGTTCTTC
CDR3aa: CASSLAVSSYNEQFF

abundance: -
v_gene: TRBV14
d_gene: -
j_gene: TRBJ1-4
CDR3nt: TGTGCCTTACTACCAGGGTTCAATGAAAAACTGTTTTTT
CDR3aa: CALLPGFNEKLFF

abundance: -
v_gene: TRBV18
d_gene: -
j_gene: TRBJ2-5
CDR3nt: TGTGCCAGCTCACCTGACTCTCAAGAGACCCAGTACTTC
CDR3aa: CASSPDSQETQYF

abundance: -
v_gene: TRBV5-1
d_gene: TRBD1
j_gene: TRBJ1-2
CDR3nt: TGCGCCAGCAGCTTGGGTGGGACAGGGAAGGTCTATGGCTACACCTTC
CDR3aa: CASSLGGTGKVYGYTF

abundance: -
v_gene: TRBV7-8
d_gene: TRBD1
j_gene: TRBJ1-6
CDR3nt: TGTGCCAGCAGTCCTGGGGGGACAGGCCCCTGGAGCTCCTATAATTCACCCCTCCACTTT
CDR3aa: CASSPGGTGPWSSYNSPLHF

abundance: -
v_gene: TRBV15
d_gene: TRBD1
j_gene: TRBJ2-5
CDR3nt: TGTGCCACCAGCAATGAACAGGGGCGAAATCAAGAGACCCAGTACTTC
CDR3aa: CATSNEQGRNQETQYF

abundance: -
v_gene: TRBV5-1
d_gene: TRBD2
j_gene: TRBJ2-7
CDR3nt: TGCGCCAGCAGCTTCCATTCCAGCGGGGGCCCTAGCTCCTACGAGCAGTACTTC
CDR3aa: CASSFHSSGGPSSYEQYF

abundance: -
v_gene: TRBV11-1
d_gene: TRBD1
j_gene: TRBJ2-3
CDR3nt: TGTGCCAGCAGCTTAGGGCCGGGACAGGGGGCAGATACGCAGTATTTT
CDR3aa: CASSLGPGQGADTQYF

abundance: few
v_gene: TRBV28
d_gene: TRBD1
j_gene: TRBJ2-1
CDR3nt: TGTGCCAGCATCGGGGCCGACAGGGGCTCCTACAATGAGCAGTTCTTC
CDR3aa: CASIGADRGSYNEQFF

abundance: few
v_gene: TRBV7-8
d_gene: -
j_gene: TRBJ1-1
CDR3nt: TGTGCCAGCAGCTTGAGCGTGGGCACTGAAGCTTTCTTT
CDR3aa: CASSLSVGTEAFF

abundance: few
v_gene: TRBV4-2
d_gene: TRBD2
j_gene: TRBJ2-7
CDR3nt: TGTGCCAGCAGCCAAGCTGGGGTTAGACTAGCGGGTACCTACGAGCAGTACTTC
CDR3aa: CASSQAGVRLAGTYEQYF

abundance: -
v_gene: TRBV10-3
d_gene: -
j_gene: TRBJ1-5
CDR3nt: TGTGCCATCAGTGAGGTGGGGGGGAATCAGCCCCAGCATTTT
CDR3aa: CAISEVGGNQPQHF

abundance: -
v_gene: TRBV19
d_gene: TRBD2
j_gene: TRBJ2-7
CDR3nt: TGTGCCAGCACTAGCGGGGGGAACTACGAGCAGTACTTC
CDR3aa: CASTSGGNYEQYF

abundance: few
v_gene: TRBV5-8
d_gene: -
j_gene: TRBJ1-5
CDR3nt: TGTGCCAGCCGAGACAGCCAGGGCAATCAGCCCCAGCATTTT
CDR3aa: CASRDSQGNQPQHF

abundance: -
v_gene: TRBV7-3
d_gene: TRBD2
j_gene: TRBJ2-2
CDR3nt: TGTGCCAGCAGCTTAACTAGCGGGGGCGAGAACACCGGGGAGCTGTTTTTT
CDR3aa: CASSLTSGGENTGELFF

abundance: -
v_gene: TRBV5-1
d_gene: TRBD1
j_gene: TRBJ2-7
CDR3nt: TGCGCCAGCAGCGTAACAGGGGATTCCTACGATGGGCAGTACTTC
CDR3aa: CASSVTGDSYDGQYF

abundance: -
v_gene: TRBV28
d_gene: TRBD2
j_gene: TRBJ2-3
CDR3nt: TGTGCCAGCAGTCCCCCGGCACCCACTAGCGGGATGCGAGATACGCAGTATTTT
CDR3aa: CASSPPAPTSGMRDTQYF

abundance: -
v_gene: TRBV3-1/TRBV3-2
d_gene: TRBD1
j_gene: TRBJ2-1
CDR3nt: TGTGCCAGCAGCCAGGGACAGGGGTACAATGAGCAGTTCTTC
CDR3aa: CASSQGQGYNEQFF

abundance: -
v_gene: TRBV19
d_gene: -
j_gene: TRBJ1-2
CDR3nt: TGTGCCAGTAGTATTGTCGCCTTACAGGGTCACGGCTACACCTTC
CDR3aa: CASSIVALQGHGYTF

abundance: -
v_gene: TRBV19
d_gene: -
j_gene: TRBJ1-1
CDR3nt: TGTGCCAGTAGTACTGGACAGCGGATAATTGAAGCTTTCTTT
CDR3aa: CASSTGQRIIEAFF

abundance: -
v_gene: TRBV7-6
d_gene: TRBD1
j_gene: TRBJ1-1
CDR3nt: TGTGCCAGCAGCTCGTCCCTTAGACAGGGGGAGAACACTGAAGCTTTCTTT
CDR3aa: CASSSSLRQGENTEAFF

abundance: -
v_gene: TRBV5-1
d_gene: TRBD1
j_gene: TRBJ1-6
CDR3nt: TGCGCCAGCAGCACAGATGGGACAGGGGAAAGGAATTCACCCCTCCACTTT
CDR3aa: CASSTDGTGERNSPLHF

abundance: -
v_gene: TRBV28
d_gene: -
j_gene: TRBJ2-7
CDR3nt: TGTGCCAGCAGTTCCCATGGGGCTGAGCAGTACTTC
CDR3aa: CASSSHGAEQYF

abundance: -
v_gene: TRBV6-5
d_gene: TRBD1
j_gene: TRBJ1-2
CDR3nt: TGTGCCAGCAGAAGACAGGGGTACGACTATGGCTACACCTTC
CDR3aa: CASRRQGYDYGYTF

abundance: -
v_gene: TRBV7-9
d_gene: TRBD1
j_gene: TRBJ1-2
CDR3nt: TGTGCCAGCAGCTCCTCAGGGGGCGCCGGCTATGGCTACACCTTC
CDR3aa: CASSSSGGAGYGYTF

abundance: -
v_gene: TRBV6-5
d_gene: -
j_gene: TRBJ1-1
CDR3nt: TGTGCCAGCAGGGGCCGGGATGGCCTAGGAGCTTTCTTT
CDR3aa: CASRGRDGLGAFF

abundance: -
v_gene: TRBV5-1
d_gene: TRBD1
j_gene: TRBJ1-2
CDR3nt: TGCGCCAGCAGCTTACAGGGGGAAGACTATGGCTACACCTTC
CDR3aa: CASSLQGEDYGYTF

abundance: -
v_gene: TRBV5-1
d_gene: TRBD1
j_gene: TRBJ1-1
CDR3nt: TGCGCCAGCAGCTTCCAGGGGGATAACACTGAAGCTTTCTTT
CDR3aa: CASSFQGDNTEAFF

abundance: few
v_gene: TRBV7-2
d_gene: -
j_gene: TRBJ1-5
CDR3nt: TGTGCCAGCAGCTTAGTAGGTGGAGACCAGCCCCAGCATTTT
CDR3aa: CASSLVGGDQPQHF

abundance: -
v_gene: TRBV5-1
d_gene: -
j_gene: TRBJ2-7
CDR3nt: TGCGCCAGCAGCTCCGCCTACGAGCAGTACTTC
CDR3aa: CASSSAYEQYF

abundance: -
v_gene: TRBV7-8
d_gene: -
j_gene: TRBJ2-3
CDR3nt: TGTGCCAGCAGCTTAGGCCCTAAAGAGGGTACGCAGTATTTT
CDR3aa: CASSLGPKEGTQYF

abundance: -
v_gene: TRBV7-9
d_gene: -
j_gene: TRBJ2-5
CDR3nt: TGTGCCAGCAGCCGCACTCCCACCCAAGAGACCCAGTACTTC
CDR3aa: CASSRTPTQETQYF

abundance: -
v_gene: TRBV7-2
d_gene: -
j_gene: TRBJ1-2
CDR3nt: TGTGCCAGCAGCTTAGCGGCCGCACAACCGGGCTATGGCTACACCTTC
CDR3aa: CASSLAAAQPGYGYTF

abundance: -
v_gene: TRBV9
d_gene: -
j_gene: TRBJ2-1
CDR3nt: TGTGCCAGCAGCGCGGTTCCTTGGACTTCCTACAATGAGCAGTTCTTC
CDR3aa: CASSAVPWTSYNEQFF

abundance: -
v_gene: TRBV3-1/TRBV3-2
d_gene: -
j_gene: TRBJ2-3
CDR3nt: TGTGCCAGCAGCCTCGCCGTTGGGGGGATTGGGCAGTATTTT
CDR3aa: CASSLAVGGIGQYF

abundance: -
v_gene: TRBV9
d_gene: -
j_gene: TRBJ1-3
CDR3nt: TGTGCCAGCAGCGCCACAGGGCTCGCAAACACCATATATTTT
CDR3aa: CASSATGLANTIYF

abundance: -
v_gene: TRBV18
d_gene: TRBD2
j_gene: TRBJ2-2
CDR3nt: TGTGCCAGCACGCCCAGCGGGAGGGCCCCGAACACCGGGGAGCTGTTTTTT
CDR3aa: CASTPSGRAPNTGELFF

abundance: -
v_gene: TRBV18
d_gene: TRBD1
j_gene: TRBJ2-5
CDR3nt: TGTGCCAGCTCACCACTACAGGGGAGCCAAGAGACCCAGTACTTC
CDR3aa: CASSPLQGSQETQYF

abundance: -
v_gene: TRBV28
d_gene: -
j_gene: TRBJ1-2
CDR3nt: TGTGCCAGCATCTCAGTAGGACGGGGAGGCTACACCTTC
CDR3aa: CASISVGRGGYTF

abundance: -
v_gene: TRBV2
d_gene: TRBD2
j_gene: TRBJ2-3
CDR3nt: TGTGCCAGCAGAGGACTAGCGGGGGCCCCAGATACGCAGTATTTT
CDR3aa: CASRGLAGAPDTQYF

abundance: -
v_gene: TRBV27
d_gene: -
j_gene: TRBJ1-2
CDR3nt: TGTGCCAGCAGTTTTATAGGGAGAGGCTATGGCTACACCTTC
CDR3aa: CASSFIGRGYGYTF

abundance: -
v_gene: TRBV7-6
d_gene: -
j_gene: TRBJ1-4
CDR3nt: TGTGCCAGCAGCCGCGGGCCGGGGGGTAATGAAAAACTGTTTTTT
CDR3aa: CASSRGPGGNEKLFF

abundance: -
v_gene: TRBV27
d_gene: -
j_gene: TRBJ2-3
CDR3nt: TGTGCCAGCAGTTTAAACTTCCTTACTAGCACAGATACGCAGTATTTT
CDR3aa: CASSLNFLTSTDTQYF

abundance: -
v_gene: TRBV6-5
d_gene: TRBD2
j_gene: TRBJ2-3
CDR3nt: TGTGCCGTTCCCCTAAGCGGGAGAATGGATACGCAGTATTTT
CDR3aa: CAVPLSGRMDTQYF

abundance: -
v_gene: TRBV5-1
d_gene: TRBD1
j_gene: TRBJ2-7
CDR3nt: TGCGCCAGCAGCCCGACCTGGACAGGGGTGGACGAGCAGTACTTC
CDR3aa: CASSPTWTGVDEQYF

abundance: -
v_gene: TRBV18
d_gene: -
j_gene: TRBJ1-2
CDR3nt: TGTGCCAGCTCACTAGAGGGACAACTCTATGGCTACACCTTC
CDR3aa: CASSLEGQLYGYTF

abundance: -
v_gene: TRBV27
d_gene: -
j_gene: TRBJ1-5
CDR3nt: TGTGCCAGCAGGGTGGCGGCGGGCTATAGCAATCAGCCCCAGCATTTT
CDR3aa: CASRVAAGYSNQPQHF

abundance: once
v_gene: TRBV5-1
d_gene: TRBD1
j_gene: TRBJ1-2
CDR3nt: TGCGCCAGCAGCTGGGGGACAGAAAACTATGGCTACACCTTC
CDR3aa: CASSWGTENYGYTF

abundance: -
v_gene: TRBV4-2
d_gene: -
j_gene: TRBJ2-1
CDR3nt: TGTGCCAGCAGCCAAGACCGGCGGGGATACAATGAGCAGTTCTTC
CDR3aa: CASSQDRRGYNEQFF

abundance: -
v_gene: TRBV12-3/TRBV12-4
d_gene: -
j_gene: TRBJ1-2
CDR3nt: TGTGCCAGCAGCCCCCAGACACAATATGGCTACACCTTC
CDR3aa: CASSPQTQYGYTF

abundance: -
v_gene: TRBV28
d_gene: TRBD2
j_gene: TRBJ2-5
CDR3nt: TGTGCCAGCAGTTTTGGGGGGACTAGCGGGATTCAAAGCAAGGCCCAGTACTTC
CDR3aa: CASSFGGTSGIQSKAQYF

abundance: -
v_gene: TRBV27
d_gene: TRBD1
j_gene: TRBJ2-7
CDR3nt: TGTGCCAGCAGTTACAGCGGGACAGGGTTTGCGAACGAGCAGTACTTC
CDR3aa: CASSYSGTGFANEQYF

abundance: -
v_gene: TRBV7-3
d_gene: TRBD2
j_gene: TRBJ2-7
CDR3nt: TGTGCCAGCAGCCCAGGGACTAGTTCCTACGAGCAGTACTTC
CDR3aa: CASSPGTSSYEQYF

abundance: -
v_gene: TRBV9
d_gene: TRBD2
j_gene: TRBJ2-7
CDR3nt: TGTGCCAGCAGCGTTTCGACTAGCGGGCTATACGAGCAGTACTTC
CDR3aa: CASSVSTSGLYEQYF

abundance: -
v_gene: TRBV5-1
d_gene: TRBD1
j_gene: TRBJ2-7
CDR3nt: TGCGCCAGCAGCACCGGGACAGTTTCCTACGAGCAGTACTTC
CDR3aa: CASSTGTVSYEQYF

abundance: -
v_gene: TRBV5-8
d_gene: -
j_gene: TRBJ2-7
CDR3nt: TGTGCCGACAGACCCAAAACTACCTACGAGCAGTACTTC
CDR3aa: CADRPKTTYEQYF

abundance: -
v_gene: TRBV10-3
d_gene: -
j_gene: TRBJ2-2
CDR3nt: TGTGCCATCAGTCAGGCAGGGGGGACGAACACCGGGGAGCTGTTTTTT
CDR3aa: CAISQAGGTNTGELFF